The entry that follows covers one T cell receptor (beta chain) sequence. Antigen unknown. Vbeta (60) and Jbeta (13) primers were used in the PCR. Profiled with immunoSEQ multiplex PCR; TCRdb holds only in-frame clones, not every one. The table for this sample gives tens of thousands of clones. The data belong to a study of cytomegalovirus exposure and HLA in healthy donors. Broader study findings: In a later analysis, the majority of CMV-associated beta chains seemingly showed HLA restriction. CMV antigen specificity was confirmed in vitro for a few CMV-associated chains.

The CDR3 sequence is 13 residues long. CDR1 and CDR2 (germline): SGHTA, FQGNSA. The V gene lost 6 bases and the J gene lost 4 bases, with 10 bases spanning the gap. Sequenced: PBMCs. This receptor was obtained from a woman in her twenties or thirties in good health and CMV-seronegative. This chain uses TRBV7-2 with TRBJ1-5, with D hard to call. The CDR3 sequence: CASSSRGNQPQHF. CDR3 sequence (DNA): TGTGCCAGCAGTTCAAGAGGGAATCAGCCCCAGCATTTT.